These 6 T cell receptor beta chains were sequenced from one sample in a study of T cell responses to AZD1222 COVID-19 vaccine. Here immunoSEQ multiplex PCR was the method, and the copy in TCRdb shows in-frame clones only, minus some. The sample holds more than 150,000 clones, about nine tenths seen once. The sample was peripheral blood, taken 28 days after the second AZD1222 dose. Receptors originate from an adult who received the AZD1222 COVID-19 vaccine.

V and J are TRBV4-1 and TRBJ1-1; 7 bases match TRBD1. The trim removed 1 base at V and 1 base at J, leaving 9 bases unmatched. The CDR3 totals 17 residues. Germline V lookup: CDR1 MGHRA, CDR2 YSYEKL. This CDR3 is CASSQGITGTENTEAFF. CDR3 nucleotides: TGCGCCAGCAGCCAAGGGATTACCGGGACAGAGAACACTGAAGCTTTCTTT.

The CDR3 region has the DNA TGTGCCAGTAGTATAGCCCTGGACAGGAACACTGAAGCTTTCTTT. It encodes CASSIALDRNTEAFF. This chain uses TRBV19 with TRBJ1-1, with TRBD1 as a possible D gene (6 bases). Per the germline V gene, CDR1 is LNHDA and CDR2 is SQIVND (reference sequence). Trimming left V 1 base short and J 1 base short, with 10 bases between. This CDR3 is 15 amino acids long.

The J gene is TRBJ2-7, the V gene TRBV21-1; the table names TRBD2, a call not compared with the DNA. TRBV21-1 is termed a pseudogene. The CDR3 consists of 15 residues. The CDR3 protein is CASNLSSGHLYEQYF. CDR3 bases: TGTGCCAGCAACCTGAGTAGCGGGCACCTCTACGAGCAGTACTTC.

This rearrangement joins TRBV25-1 to TRBJ2-7, with D tentatively TRBD1 (5 bases). CDR3 length: 14 residues. V lost 1 base to trimming and J lost 4 bases, with 11 bases between them. Germline V lookup: CDR1 MGHDK, CDR2 SYGVNS. CDR3 DNA: TGTGCCAGCAGTGAATTCGGTAAGGGGTACGAGCAGTACTTC. Translation: CASSEFGKGYEQYF.

The V gene is TRBV12-3 or TRBV12-4, the J gene TRBJ2-3, with D hard to call. This CDR3 comprises 12 residues. Trimming pared 6 bases from V and 9 bases from J, leaving 13 bases between. The CDR3 loop is CASRRSLMTQYF. The DNA of the CDR3 is TGTGCCAGCAGAAGGTCTCTGATGACGCAGTATTTT.

This clone is a singleton in its sample. The rearrangement uses TRBV5-4 and TRBJ2-5; the match to TRBD2 covers 11 bases. This CDR3 region has 15 residues. Germline V CDR1 and CDR2: SGHNT, YYREEE (reference sequence). Trimming at V came to 4 bases and at J to 2 bases, leaving 4 bases not matched to a gene. The CDR3, as DNA: TGTGCCAGCAGCCTAGGGACTAGCGGTCAAGAGACCCAGTACTTC. It codes for CASSLGTSGQETQYF.